This entry features one TCR beta chain sequence. The data were obtained in a study of blood T cell repertoires in COVID-19. Trimming pared 0 bases from V and 2 bases from J, leaving 11 bases between. Germline-derived CDR1 and CDR2 are SGHAT and FQNNGV. This CDR3 has 15 amino acids. Sequencing was performed with immunoSEQ multiplex PCR; in TCRdb, only in-frame clones are kept and a portion is missing. The table records about 270,000 clones, more than 75% of them present only once. This TCR was recovered from a woman aged 18-35 years who had recovered from COVID-19. Sequencing was done on a sample of PBMCs or T cells enriched from blood (not recorded which). This chain uses TRBV11-2 with TRBJ2-7; D is perhaps TRBD2 (7 bases). The CDR3 protein is CASSLEAGAAYEQYF. CDR3 nucleotides: TGTGCCAGCAGCTTAGAGGCGGGGGCTGCCTACGAGCAGTACTTC.